The 9 T cell receptor beta chains presented below share a single source sample, sequenced in a study of human T cells and chemical hapten exposure. MiXCR, run by TCRdb on the RACE reads, gives a single entry per CDR3 protein. The sample contains 190,000 or so distinct CDR3 sequences, almost 30% of which appear only once. Documented time point: pre-sensitization, week 0. The treatment was: therapeutic diphenylcyclopropenone sensitization with weekly scalp DPC. Sequencing used whole blood, obtained in connection with sensitization to the hapten diphenylcyclopropenone (DPC). The receptor set was obtained from a woman between 25 and 40 years old with alopecia areata. Some clones in this sample may be carry-over from other donors' samples.

This chain uses TRBV28 with TRBJ2-7; 7 bases align to TRBD2. V shed 10 bases and J 5 bases; nucleotides not matched to a gene: 11. CDR1 and CDR2 (germline): MDHEN, SYDVKM. The CDR3 length is 13 residues. CDR3 bases: TGTGCCACACACCTCCGGGGGGTCCACGAGCAGTACTTC. It is translated as CATHLRGVHEQYF.

V and J are TRBV7-2 and TRBJ1-1; D gene ambiguous. V lost 3 bases to trimming and J lost 5 bases, with 13 bases between them. The CDR3 consists of 14 residues. Germline CDR1 SGHTA, CDR2 FQGNSA. The CDR3 sequence is CASSFVTGRTEAFF. The DNA of the CDR3 is TGTGCCAGCAGCTTTGTTACGGGGAGGACTGAAGCTTTCTTT.

This CDR3 reads CASRPSWAGAEAFF. CDR3 bases: TGTGCCAGCAGGCCTAGCTGGGCGGGCGCTGAAGCTTTCTTT. V gene TRBV6-5 combines with J gene TRBJ1-1; no clear D. Looked up from germline, CDR1 is MNHEY and CDR2 is SVGAGI. Between the trimmed V and J ends, which lost 6 bases and 6 bases, there was a span of 17 bases. The CDR3 is 14 amino acids.

The chain carries TRBV10-2 and TRBJ1-2; TRBD1 aligns across 9 bases. Germline values: CDR1 WSHSY, CDR2 SAAADI. The CDR3 loop spans 15 amino acids. V shed 6 bases and J 7 bases; nucleotides not matched to a gene: 12. The CDR3 loop is CASRADTGGRVGYTF. The DNA of the CDR3 is TGCGCCAGCAGGGCAGACACAGGGGGCCGAGTTGGCTACACCTTC.

The chain uses TRBV5-1 and TRBJ1-2; D gene uncertain. Germline V gene sequence: CDR1 SGHRS, CDR2 YFSETQ. The CDR3 is 14 residues long. V lost 2 bases and J 0 bases, leaving 8 bases between the germline ends. CDR3 nucleotide sequence: TGCGCCAGCAGCTTTGACACCGCTAACTATGGCTACACCTTC. Translation gives CASSFDTANYGYTF. The variable domain in full, completed from reference TRBV5-1 and TRBJ1-2, reads KAGVTQTPRYLIKTRGQQVTLSCSPISGHRSVSWYQQTPGQGLQFLFEYFSETQRNKGNFPGRFSGRQFSNSRSEMNVSTLELGDSALYLCASSFDTANYGYTFGSGTRLTVV.

The chain employs TRBV28 and TRBJ2-7; D might be TRBD1 (8 bases). V dropped 5 bases and J dropped 2 bases, with 16 bases sitting between them. CDR1 and CDR2 (germline): MDHEN, SYDVKM. The CDR3 loop spans 15 amino acids. Here the CDR3 DNA reads TGTGCCAGCAGTAGTACAGGGGGGGATGCCTACGAGCAGTACTTC. Protein sequence: CASSSTGGDAYEQYF.

This chain connects TRBV2 to TRBJ1-4, with TRBD1 as a possible D gene (5 bases). Germline CDR1 reads SNHLY; CDR2 reads FYNNEI. The CDR3 length is 16 residues. V was pared by 4 bases and J by 4 bases, with 16 bases between. In DNA form, the CDR3 reads TGTGCCAGCAGTGTATTGGGACCAGGGAATAATGAAAAACTGTTTTTT. The encoded protein is CASSVLGPGNNEKLFF.

This clonotype was seen only a few times. The chain employs TRBV29-1 and TRBJ2-1; D call uncertain. Germline CDR1 is SQVTM and CDR2 is ANQGSEA. Trimming cost V 3 bases and J 5 bases, with 8 bases left between them. This CDR3 is built from 12 residues. The CDR3 nucleotides read TGCAGCGTTGATGTCCGCCACAATGAGCAGTTCTTC. Amino acid sequence: CSVDVRHNEQFF.

V is TRBV6-1 and J is TRBJ2-7, with 13 bases fitting TRBD2. V trimming: 5 bases; J trimming: 0 bases; junction bases outside the gene matches: 7. The CDR3 has 17 residues. The germline gives CDR1 MNHNS, CDR2 SASEGT. In nucleotides, the CDR3 is TGTGCCAGCAGTAGGACTAGCGGGGGAGACAGCTCCTACGAGCAGTACTTC. As protein: CASSRTSGGDSSYEQYF.